A single sample is the source of the 4 T cell receptor beta chains below, sequenced in a study of shared clonotypes between healthy human individuals. The repertoire was sequenced with immunoSEQ multiplex PCR; TCRdb's copy has only in-frame clones and lacks some. The repertoire holds about 1 million clones, with around 76% as singletons. The source material was memory CD4+ T cells sorted from blood. Subset noted: CD45RA-negative fraction. The receptors derive from a man younger than 30 in good health.

The rearrangement joins TRBV30 to TRBJ1-5; 12 nucleotides match TRBD1. V shed 4 bases, J shed 6 bases, and the junction held 7 bases outside the gene matches. The CDR3 extends over 15 amino acids. Germline assignment: CDR1 GTSNPN and CDR2 SVGIG (reference sequence). CDR3 protein: CAWNPGQGASQPQHF. The CDR3 DNA reads as TGTGCCTGGAATCCGGGACAGGGGGCTAGTCAGCCCCAGCATTTT.

The chain combines TRBV7-9 with TRBJ2-3; D uncertain. Per germline, CDR1 SEHNR and CDR2 FQNEAQ (reference sequence). Deletions cut 4 bases from V and 2 bases from J, with 4 bases between. The CDR3 contains 12 residues. CDR3 protein: CASSSHTDTQYF. The CDR3 nucleotides are TGTGCCAGCAGCTCACACACAGATACGCAGTATTTT.

Regarding this clone: The same CDR3 arises from other DNA sequences in this sample as well. The V and J genes are TRBV30 and TRBJ1-2; D call uncertain. The germline V gene has CDR1 GTSNPN and CDR2 SVGIG (reference sequence). The CDR3 runs 11 residues. V was clipped by 1 base and J by 6 bases, with 6 bases between them. CDR3 bases: TGTGCCTGGAGTGGCCTGGATGGCTACACCTTC. This codes for CAWSGLDGYTF.

The V and J genes are TRBV7-6 and TRBJ1-3, with D unclear. The length of the CDR3 is 13 residues. Germline lookup yields CDR1 SGHVS and CDR2 FNYEAQ. The ends were cut back, 1 base at V and 6 bases at J, with 7 bases in the middle. The CDR3 DNA reads TGTGCCAGCAGCTTAGATATCCTAAACACCATATATTTT. As protein: CASSLDILNTIYF. The variable domain in full, with the rest retrieved from reference TRBV7-6 and TRBJ1-3, is GAGVSQSPRYKVTKRGQDVALRCDPISGHVSLYWYRQALGQGPEFLTYFNYEAQQDKSGLPNDRFSAERPEGSISTLTIQRTEQRDSAMYRCASSLDILNTIYFGEGSWLTVV.